This section outlines one T cell receptor beta chain sequence together with its context. The antigen remains unidentified. The germline V gene has CDR1 SGHRS and CDR2 YFSETQ. Trimming left V 5 bases short and J 1 base short, with 16 bases between. The CDR3 has 16 residues. The source of the sample is a study of cytomegalovirus exposure and HLA in healthy donors. Regarding the study as a whole: Other equally common chains were less clonally expanded than HLA-associated TCR beta chains, a later analysis showed. Sequencing likely generated an artifact that appeared as a cluster of highly shared sequence variants. CMV serostatus was the only recorded immune exposure for donors.

Healthy bone marrow donors made up the donor group. The PCR employed 60 Vbeta primers together with 13 Jbeta primers. Clones were read by immunoSEQ multiplex PCR, and TCRdb kept only the in-frame ones, dropping some. The sample includes 180,000 or so clones, about 75% seen only once; the top ten take over 11%. V usage is TRBV5-1 and J usage is TRBJ1-3, with TRBD1 as a possible D gene (6 bases). The clonotype was recovered from a man in his fifties or sixties in good health and CMV-seropositive. The specimen sequenced was PBMCs. The CDR3 DNA reads as TGCGCCAGCAGACTTTACACAGGGTCGTCTGGAAACACCATATATTTT. It codes for CASRLYTGSSGNTIYF.